This TCR beta chain was recorded in a study of blood T cell repertoires in COVID-19. On the study more broadly: Acute-phase and convalescent COVID-19 samples originated in the United States, Italy and Spain. PBMCs, B-cell-depleted T cells, or T cells were the source of the cDNA or gDNA that made up the material.

Libraries were prepared by immunoSEQ multiplex PCR; TCRdb keeps only in-frame clonotypes and omits some of them. In the table there are 15,000 or so clones, less than 90% of which are singletons. Sequencing used peripheral blood. The clonotype comes from a woman in her 70s in a cohort sampled during active or convalescent COVID-19.

The CDR3 region has the DNA TGTGCCAGCAGCTTAGTGACTAGCGGGGGCCTTAGGAATGAGCAGTTCTTC. This codes for CASSLVTSGGLRNEQFF. The chain has TRBV7-2 and TRBJ2-1; 12 nucleotides line up with TRBD2. V shed 1 base and J 7 bases; nucleotides not matched to a gene: 8. This CDR3 is 17 amino acids long. CDR1 and CDR2 from the germline V gene are SGHTA and FQGNSA.